This T cell receptor beta chain was found in a study of CD8 T cells in cerebrospinal fluid in Alzheimer's disease (dated by TCRdb to the early 2020s). Regarding the study in general: The study used two single-cell methods, plate-based nested PCR sequencing and droplet-based sequencing, to evaluate clonal expansion of CSF T cells. The study tested whether clonally expanded T cells were present in cerebrospinal fluid from healthy elderly individuals and from patients with neurodegenerative disease. In the droplet-based CSF analysis comparing patients with controls, there were about nine healthy controls (10,876 cells) and about nine patients with MCI or Alzheimer's disease (approximately 10,000 cells). A total of some 24 samples were covered by the CSF gene-expression analysis, which included Parkinson's disease patients.

The study at large found these results: Finding EBV-specific TCRs in CSF, the authors cautioned, does not establish a causal link between EBV and Alzheimer's disease. The EBV-specific clones were neither the most highly expanded clones nor enriched among patients. In patients with MCI or Alzheimer's disease, the biggest CSF clone accounted for a larger percentage of TCRs than in controls. Only samples with detectable clones went into the overall clonality comparison: around eleven healthy, 5 MCI, 5 AD, and 6 PD. In pooled data, a highly expanded clone (at least 3% of TCRs) was found in 1 of 10 healthy subjects versus 4 of 6 Alzheimer's patients.

Libraries were constructed by 10x single-cell sequencing. Profiling of CSF cells was done with 10X Genomics single-cell V(D)J and 5' gene-expression libraries. An Illumina NextSeq550 was used to sequence the CSF single-cell TCR libraries. On the authors' methods: V(D)J reads were aligned to the vdj-GRCh38 alts ensemble 2.0.0 reference and were analysed with the Cell Ranger vdj pipeline. A clonotype was defined as a group of cell barcodes sharing the same set of productive CDR3 nucleotide sequences. To connect clonality with transcriptional profiles, clonotype information was added to the gene-expression metadata in Seurat v3.0. Any CSF cell with more than 1,800 genes, more than 7,500 UMIs or more than 10% mitochondrial reads was removed. To find TCRs with known antigen specificity, CDR3-beta sequences were matched against VDJdb. Clone sharing was examined by network analysis using the R package qgraph, in which only TCRs with complete alpha and beta chains were included. TCRdb reprocessed the raw reads; every CDR3 protein sequence is a single record, and DNA is not supplied. TCRdb's processing, not the authors' own work, is the source of the V and J calls. The table for this sample lists more than 1,000 distinct CDR3 sequences. The top ten hold under 12% of the sample.

Including cysteine and phenylalanine, the CDR3 has 13 amino acids. No DNA sequence was recorded. CDR1 and CDR2, per the germline V gene, are SGHTA and FQGNSA. None of the participants had acute infectious disease, and every participant was in good physical condition. Neurodegeneration in patients was confirmed using biomarkers including neurofilament, amyloid-beta and tau. For droplet-based sequencing, live CSF cells were sorted with a live/dead marker. To pellet immune cells, CSF obtained by lumbar puncture was centrifuged at 300g. CSF samples were inspected for red blood cells, and any blood-contaminated sample was excluded. CSF cells were cryopreserved by placing the cells in freezing medium, freezing the cells overnight at -80 degrees C, and then storing the cells in liquid nitrogen. Before analysis, CSF samples had been stored for less than seven months. This clonotype is large (0.1 to 1%) by its frequency; no count is available. Its antigen has not been determined.

The TCR was taken from a human donor with mild cognitive impairment. Sequenced input: cerebrospinal fluid. The chain is encoded by TRBV7-2 joined to TRBJ1-1; the D call of TRBD1 rests on TCRdb alone, since no DNA is present to check it. The CDR3 here reads CASSLAQGTEAFF.